This TCR beta chain was retrieved from a study of T cell responses to AZD1222 COVID-19 vaccine. Clones were sequenced by immunoSEQ multiplex PCR, and TCRdb holds only the in-frame ones, with some missing. This sample has under 200,000 clones, with about 88% found just once. Notes on this clone: Its cognate antigen is unknown.

The CDR3 covers 13 residues. The ends were cut back, 3 bases at V and 5 bases at J, with 10 bases in the middle. The germline V gene has CDR1 SGHTA and CDR2 FQGNSA. Study-wide results and caveats: Spike-specific TCR breadth and depth were elevated following two AZD1222 doses.

Sequences were derived from peripheral blood, sampled on day 0 of AZD1222 vaccination. This TCR was recovered from an adult in good health. The rearrangement links TRBV7-2 to TRBJ1-1; D unclear. The CDR3 bases are TGTGCCAGCAGCTTTAAGTTTAGTACTGAAGCTTTCTTT. Translation gives CASSFKFSTEAFF.